One sample yielded the 27 T cell receptor beta chains listed below, sequenced in a study of blood T cell repertoires in COVID-19. TCRdb's table, derived via immunoSEQ multiplex PCR, lists solely in-frame clones and lacks some. The table shows 250,000 or so clones, with roughly 87% occurring only once. What was sequenced was PBMCs or T cells enriched from blood (not recorded which). The source is a man aged 25-45 years who had recovered from COVID-19.

The V gene is TRBV10-3, the J gene TRBJ1-5, with D perhaps TRBD1 (6 bases). The V and J ends lost 4 bases and 2 bases respectively, with 9 bases between them. CDR1 is ENHRY and CDR2 is SYGVKD in the germline V gene. CDR3 length equals 14 residues. The CDR3 region has the DNA TGTGCCATCAGTGGACAGGCCCGCAATCAGCCCCAGCATTTT. Amino acids: CAISGQARNQPQHF.

The rearrangement uses TRBV7-2 and TRBJ1-2; TRBD1 matches 9 bases. V was pared by 5 bases and J by 2 bases, with 6 bases of the junction left unmatched. The CDR3 has 15 amino acids. Germline loops: CDR1 SGHTA, CDR2 FQGNSA. In nucleotides, the CDR3 is TGTGCCAGCAGCCCCCGGGACAGGGCGAACTATGGCTACACCTTC. As protein: CASSPRDRANYGYTF.

This clone was detected once. The genes are TRBV6-4 and TRBJ2-3; D uncertain. V dropped 5 bases and J dropped 0 bases, with 3 bases sitting between them. The CDR3 extends over 12 amino acids. Germline loops: CDR1 MRHNA, CDR2 SNTAGT. CDR3 loop: CASSSSTDTQYF. The DNA for the CDR3 is TGTGCCAGCAGTTCTAGCACAGATACGCAGTATTTT.

The CDR3 reads CASREKPGGSGYTF. CDR3 nucleotides: TGTGCCAGCAGGGAAAAGCCAGGGGGGAGTGGCTACACCTTC. V and J are TRBV7-9 and TRBJ1-2; 7 bases agree with TRBD1. The V gene's germline CDR1 is SEHNR and CDR2 FQNEAQ (reference sequence). This CDR3 has 14 amino acids. V lost 6 bases and J lost 7; bases outside the gene matches: 11.

This clone appeared once. DNA of the CDR3: TGCGCCAGCAGCATTACGGACAGGGCCTACGAGCAGTACTTC. Translation gives CASSITDRAYEQYF. This rearrangement joins TRBV5-1 to TRBJ2-7, with 8 bases matching TRBD1. Germline trimming cut 4 bases from V and 2 bases from J; bases unmatched to any gene: 5. The CDR3 has 14 amino acids. CDR1 is SGHRS, CDR2 YFSETQ, per germline.

This chain joins TRBV5-1 and TRBJ2-3; 14 bases fit TRBD2. Per germline, CDR1 SGHRS and CDR2 YFSETQ. The CDR3 has 13 residues. J gave up 14 bases and V 4 bases, and 6 bases lay outside the gene matches. The CDR3 protein is CASSLGTSGSLYF. The DNA of the CDR3 is TGCGCCAGCAGCCTAGGGACTAGCGGGAGCTTGTATTTT.

The chain couples TRBV9 to TRBJ2-7; a possible D gene is TRBD1 (6 bases). V was clipped by 4 bases and J by 2 bases, with 13 bases between them. The CDR3 spans 14 residues. CDR1 and CDR2 (germline): SGDLS, YYNGEE. This chain's CDR3 is CASSHSGDTYEQYF. The CDR3 DNA sequence: TGTGCCAGCAGCCACTCAGGGGACACCTACGAGCAGTACTTC.

The genes are TRBV7-9 and TRBJ1-2, with 7 positions matching TRBD1. The CDR3 is 15 amino acids. The germline V gene has CDR1 SEHNR and CDR2 FQNEAQ (reference sequence). The trim removed 5 bases at V and 4 bases at J, leaving 10 bases unmatched. The CDR3 coding sequence is TGTGCCAGCAGCCCAGAGGGTAGGGGGCTCTATGGCTACACCTTC. The encoded protein is CASSPEGRGLYGYTF.

This clone was observed once. This chain joins TRBV5-1 and TRBJ2-5; possible D gene TRBD2, 6 bases. The germline CDR1 and CDR2 sequences are SGHRS and YFSETQ. Trimming removed 5 bases at V and 5 bases at J, with 16 bases between. This CDR3 region has 14 residues. This CDR3 reads CASRGFSSAETQYF. The CDR3 DNA reads as TGCGCCAGCAGGGGGTTTTCTAGCGCGGAGACCCAGTACTTC.

The rearrangement joins TRBV6-4 to TRBJ1-2; no definite D call. CDR3 length: 14 amino acids. V lost 6 bases to trimming and J lost 8 bases, with 19 bases between them. Germline loops: CDR1 MRHNA, CDR2 SNTAGT. The CDR3 sequence is CASSPDWNSGGYTF. The CDR3, as DNA: TGTGCCAGCAGCCCCGACTGGAACTCTGGGGGCTACACCTTC.

This chain uses TRBV28 with TRBJ2-3, with D perhaps TRBD1 (6 bases). Trimming stripped 4 bases from V and 4 bases from J, with 12 bases between. Germline V lookup: CDR1 MDHEN, CDR2 SYDVKM. The CDR3 covers 14 residues. This CDR3 is CASSSAGASDTQYF. In nucleotides, the CDR3 is TGTGCCAGCAGTTCGGCAGGGGCTTCAGATACGCAGTATTTT. The full variable domain, completed using reference TRBV28 and TRBJ2-3, is DVKVTQSSRYLVKRTGEKVFLECVQDMDHENMFWYRQDPGLGLRLIYFSYDVKMKEKGDIPEGYSVSREKKERFSLILESASTNQTSMYLCASSSAGASDTQYFGPGTRLTVL.

The gene calls are TRBV28 and TRBJ1-2; weak D call: TRBD1 (6 bases). V was cut by 6 bases and J by 4 bases, with 12 bases left in between. Germline loops: CDR1 MDHEN, CDR2 SYDVKM. CDR3 size: 13 residues. CDR3 bases: TGTGCCAGCAGCAATAGGGGGGGCTATGGCTACACCTTC. Residues: CASSNRGGYGYTF.

V gene TRBV27 combines with J gene TRBJ2-5; 10 bases are a match to TRBD2. The trim removed 5 bases at V and 2 bases at J, leaving 8 bases unmatched. The CDR3 spans 16 residues. CDR1 MNHEY and CDR2 SMNVEV come from the germline V gene (reference sequence). For the CDR3, the DNA is TGTGCCAGCAGTCCCCAACTAGCGGGATTGCAAGAGACCCAGTACTTC. Protein sequence: CASSPQLAGLQETQYF.

CDR3 DNA sequence: TGTGCCAGCAGCTATTGGACAGGCGTCCTTAATGAAAAACTGTTTTTT. As protein: CASSYWTGVLNEKLFF. The chain combines TRBV5-8 with TRBJ1-4; TRBD1 aligns across 7 bases. J lost 4 bases, V lost 3 bases, and 9 bases had no gene match. CDR1 is SGHTS and CDR2 is YDEGEE in the germline V gene. The CDR3 covers 16 residues.

CDR3 nucleotides: TGTGCCAGCAGCCAAGAAAACGCTCCGAGGAATGAGCAGTTCTTC. As protein: CASSQENAPRNEQFF. The rearrangement uses TRBV4-2 and TRBJ2-1; D unclear. The CDR3 has 15 residues. Per germline, CDR1 LGHNA and CDR2 YNFKEQ. V lost 0 bases to trimming and J lost 7 bases, with 13 bases between them.

The chain recombines TRBV5-5 with TRBJ1-1; no clear D gene. This CDR3 is 14 amino acids long. V lost 0 bases and J lost 5, with 11 bases in between. Germline-derived CDR1 and CDR2 are SGHKS and YYEKEE (reference sequence). The CDR3 protein is CASSLEGGRTEAFF. The CDR3 coding sequence is TGTGCCAGCAGCTTGGAAGGAGGTAGGACTGAAGCTTTCTTT.

The CDR3 bases are TGTGCCAGCAGCCAGGACAGGGGAACCTTTTTTGGCTACACCTTC. Amino acid sequence: CASSQDRGTFFGYTF. The chain couples TRBV6-5 to TRBJ1-2; 9 bases match TRBD1. This CDR3 is 15 amino acids long. Germline V CDR1 and CDR2: MNHEY, SVGAGI. Trimming removed 6 bases from V and 7 bases from J; junction bases left unmatched: 12.

This clone is a singleton in its sample. This rearrangement joins TRBV15 to TRBJ1-5; 8 bases map to TRBD1. The germline CDR1 and CDR2 sequences are LNHNV and YYDKDF (reference sequence). This CDR3 has 19 amino acids. The junction had 13 bases not matched to a gene; V was cut back by 0 bases and J by 3 bases. The CDR3 sequence is CATSRDPGRGRRNNQPQHF. The CDR3 coding sequence is TGTGCCACCAGCAGAGATCCTGGCAGGGGGCGTAGAAACAATCAGCCCCAGCATTTT.

The chain has TRBV28 and TRBJ2-7; maybe TRBD1 (6 bases). The CDR3 extends over 14 amino acids. The V gene's germline CDR1 is MDHEN and CDR2 SYDVKM. V lost 5 bases to trimming and J lost 6 bases, with 17 bases between them. The CDR3 sequence is CASSASGVPSEQYF. The CDR3 DNA follows: TGTGCCAGCAGTGCCTCAGGGGTACCTAGCGAGCAGTACTTC. The variable domain in full, with the rest retrieved from reference TRBV28 and TRBJ2-7, is DVKVTQSSRYLVKRTGEKVFLECVQDMDHENMFWYRQDPGLGLRLIYFSYDVKMKEKGDIPEGYSVSREKKERFSLILESASTNQTSMYLCASSASGVPSEQYFGPGTRLTVT.

This clone was picked up one time. The CDR3 spells CASSPTGNSPLHF. The CDR3 DNA is TGTGCCAGCTCACCGACAGGGAATTCACCCCTCCACTTT. This sequence joins TRBV18 and TRBJ1-6; 7 nucleotides line up with TRBD1. Germline V gene sequence: CDR1 KGHSH, CDR2 LQKENI. This CDR3 region has 13 residues. Unmatched junction bases numbered 0, after V lost 3 bases and J lost 7 bases.

The CDR3 bases are TGTGCCAGCAGTTTCACTACTAGAAACAATGAGCAGTTCTTC. It yields the protein CASSFTTRNNEQFF. The chain employs TRBV28 and TRBJ2-1; a weak D match, TRBD2 (5 bases). Trimming shortened V by 3 bases and J by 5 bases, and 11 bases separated the two germline ends. CDR1 MDHEN and CDR2 SYDVKM come from the germline V gene. The CDR3 loop spans 14 amino acids.

The chain employs TRBV15 and TRBJ1-5; unclear D gene. Germline CDR1 is LNHNV and CDR2 is YYDKDF (reference sequence). CDR3 length: 14 amino acids. The V gene lost 0 bases and the J gene lost 4 bases, with 7 bases spanning the gap. Here the CDR3 reads CATSRDDLNQPQHF. The CDR3 DNA sequence: TGTGCCACCAGCAGAGATGACTTAAATCAGCCCCAGCATTTT.

This chain connects TRBV14 to TRBJ2-6, with a tentative D call TRBD2 (6 bases). This CDR3 region has 19 residues. V lost 0 bases and J 0 bases, leaving 15 bases between the germline ends. Germline V CDR1 and CDR2: SGHDN, FVKESK. The CDR3 DNA follows: TGTGCCAGCAGCCAAGATCAATGGAGGGGACGCTCTGGGGCCAACGTCCTGACTTTC. It is translated as CASSQDQWRGRSGANVLTF.

The chain couples TRBV9 to TRBJ1-1; TRBD1 matches at 7 bases. This CDR3 has 15 amino acids. Germline trimming cut 0 bases from V and 5 bases from J; bases unmatched to any gene: 7. The V gene's germline CDR1 is SGDLS and CDR2 YYNGEE. The CDR3 here is CASSVGGRGVTEAFF. DNA for the CDR3: TGTGCCAGCAGCGTAGGTGGCAGGGGGGTTACTGAAGCTTTCTTT. Full variable domain (missing parts from reference TRBV9 and TRBJ1-1): DSGVTQTPKHLITATGQRVTLRCSPRSGDLSVYWYQQSLDQGLQFLIQYYNGEERAKGNILERFSAQQFPDLHSELNLSSLELGDSALYFCASSVGGRGVTEAFFGQGTRLTVV.

The rearrangement links TRBV29-1 to TRBJ2-5; D possibly corresponds to TRBD1 (5 bases). The CDR3 covers 16 residues. Per germline, CDR1 SQVTM and CDR2 ANQGSEA. Between the trimmed V and J ends, which lost 1 base and 4 bases, there was a span of 19 bases. In DNA form, the CDR3 reads TGCAGCGTTGAAGTTGGCGACAGATCTTTTCGAGAGACCCAGTACTTC. Translation gives CSVEVGDRSFRETQYF.

The chain carries TRBV6-4 and TRBJ1-2; 7 nucleotides match TRBD1. This CDR3 spans 14 amino acids. V dropped 2 bases and J dropped 4; count of bases not matched to a gene: 4. Germline CDR1 and CDR2: MRHNA and SNTAGT. Here the CDR3 reads CASSDTRGVYGYTF. Here the CDR3 DNA reads TGTGCCAGCAGTGACACCAGGGGGGTCTATGGCTACACCTTC.

V gene TRBV19 combines with J gene TRBJ2-3, with 7 bases aligning to TRBD1. CDR3 length equals 17 residues. The germline CDR1 and CDR2 sequences are LNHDA and SQIVND (reference sequence). The junction had 15 bases not matched to a gene; V was cut back by 4 bases and J by 5 bases. The CDR3 nucleotides are TGTGCCAGTAGTACCCTCCGACAGGGTGGAAGTCGAGATACGCAGTATTTT. Protein sequence: CASSTLRQGGSRDTQYF.